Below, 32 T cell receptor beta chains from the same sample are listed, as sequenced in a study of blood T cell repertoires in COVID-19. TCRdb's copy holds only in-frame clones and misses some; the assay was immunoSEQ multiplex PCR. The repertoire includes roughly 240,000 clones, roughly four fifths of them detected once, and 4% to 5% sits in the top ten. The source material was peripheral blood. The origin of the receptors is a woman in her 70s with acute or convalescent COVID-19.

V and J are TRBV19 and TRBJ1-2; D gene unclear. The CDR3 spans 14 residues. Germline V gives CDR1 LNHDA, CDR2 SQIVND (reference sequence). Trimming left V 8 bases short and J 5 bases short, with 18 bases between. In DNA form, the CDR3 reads TGTGCCAGTGCCAACCCGGCGGAATTATATGGCTACACCTTC. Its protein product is CASANPAELYGYTF.

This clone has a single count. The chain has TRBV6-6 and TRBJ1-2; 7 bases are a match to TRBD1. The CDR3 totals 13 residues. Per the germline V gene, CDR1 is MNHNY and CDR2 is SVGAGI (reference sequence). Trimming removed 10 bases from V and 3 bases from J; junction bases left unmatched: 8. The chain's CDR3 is CAIPGGLDYGYTF. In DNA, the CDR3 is TGTGCCATTCCAGGGGGTTTGGACTATGGCTACACCTTC.

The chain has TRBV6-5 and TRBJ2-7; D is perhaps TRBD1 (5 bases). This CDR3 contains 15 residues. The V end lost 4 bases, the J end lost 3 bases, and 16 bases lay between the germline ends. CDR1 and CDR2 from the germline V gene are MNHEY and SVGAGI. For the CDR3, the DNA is TGTGCCAGCAGTTTCGACAGCCTCAGAGGCTACGAGCAGTACTTC. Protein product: CASSFDSLRGYEQYF.

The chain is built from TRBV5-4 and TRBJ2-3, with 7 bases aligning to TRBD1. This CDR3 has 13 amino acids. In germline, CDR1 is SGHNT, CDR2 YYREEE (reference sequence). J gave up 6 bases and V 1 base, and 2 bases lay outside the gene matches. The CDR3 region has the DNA TGTGCCAGCAGCTTGCAGGGGGAGGATACGCAGTATTTT. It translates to CASSLQGEDTQYF. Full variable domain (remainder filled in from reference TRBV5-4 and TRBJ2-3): ETGVTQSPTHLIKTRGQQVTLRCSSQSGHNTVSWYQQALGQGPQFIFQYYREEENGRGNFPPRFSGLQFPNYSSELNVNALELDDSALYLCASSLQGEDTQYFGPGTRLTVL.

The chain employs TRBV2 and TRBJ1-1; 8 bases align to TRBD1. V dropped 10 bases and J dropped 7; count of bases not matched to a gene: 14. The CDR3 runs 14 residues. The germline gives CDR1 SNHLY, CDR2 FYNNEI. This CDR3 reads CATMGQEGINEAFF. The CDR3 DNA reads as TGTGCCACCATGGGACAGGAAGGGATAAATGAAGCTTTCTTT.

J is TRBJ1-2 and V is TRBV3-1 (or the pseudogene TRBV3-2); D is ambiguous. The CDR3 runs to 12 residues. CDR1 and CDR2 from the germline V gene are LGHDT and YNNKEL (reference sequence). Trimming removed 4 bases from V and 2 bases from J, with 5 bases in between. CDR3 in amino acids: CASSPSNYGYTF. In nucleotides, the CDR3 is TGTGCCAGCAGCCCCTCCAACTATGGCTACACCTTC.

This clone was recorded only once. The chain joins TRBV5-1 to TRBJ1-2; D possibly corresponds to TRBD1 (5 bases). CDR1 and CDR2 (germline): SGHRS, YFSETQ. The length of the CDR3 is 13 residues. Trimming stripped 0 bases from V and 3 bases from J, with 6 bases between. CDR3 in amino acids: CASSLVQDYGYTF. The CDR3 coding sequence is TGCGCCAGCAGCTTGGTACAGGACTATGGCTACACCTTC.

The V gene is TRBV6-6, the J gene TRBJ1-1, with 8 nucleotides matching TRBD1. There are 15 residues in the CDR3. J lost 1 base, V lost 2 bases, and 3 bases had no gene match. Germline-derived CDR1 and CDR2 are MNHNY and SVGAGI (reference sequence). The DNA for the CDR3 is TGTGCCAGCAGTTACGGGGGGACAGGGAACACTGAAGCTTTCTTT. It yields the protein CASSYGGTGNTEAFF.

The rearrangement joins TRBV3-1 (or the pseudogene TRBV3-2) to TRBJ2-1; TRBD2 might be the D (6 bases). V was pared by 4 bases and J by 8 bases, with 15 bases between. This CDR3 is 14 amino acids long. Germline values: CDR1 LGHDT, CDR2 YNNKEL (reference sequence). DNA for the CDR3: TGTGCCAGCAGCCCGGGACTTGGGTCGGATGAGCAGTTCTTC. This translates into CASSPGLGSDEQFF.

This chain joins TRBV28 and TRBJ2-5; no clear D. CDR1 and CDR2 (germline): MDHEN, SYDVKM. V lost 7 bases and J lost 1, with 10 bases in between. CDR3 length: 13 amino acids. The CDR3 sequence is CASTLVLQETQYF. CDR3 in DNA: TGTGCCAGCACTTTGGTACTCCAAGAGACCCAGTACTTC.

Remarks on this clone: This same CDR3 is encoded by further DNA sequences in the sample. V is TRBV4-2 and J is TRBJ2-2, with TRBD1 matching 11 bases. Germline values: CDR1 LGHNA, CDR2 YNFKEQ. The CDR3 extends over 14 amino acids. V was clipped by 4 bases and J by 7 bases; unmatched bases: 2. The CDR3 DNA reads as TGTGCCAGCAGCCCGGGACAGGGGGTCGGGGAGCTGTTTTTT. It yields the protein CASSPGQGVGELFF.

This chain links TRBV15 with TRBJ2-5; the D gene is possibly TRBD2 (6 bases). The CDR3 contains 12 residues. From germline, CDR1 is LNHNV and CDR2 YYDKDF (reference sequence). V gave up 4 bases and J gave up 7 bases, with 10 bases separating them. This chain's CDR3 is CATSILGGTQYF. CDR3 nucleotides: TGTGCCACCAGCATTCTCGGGGGGACCCAGTACTTC.

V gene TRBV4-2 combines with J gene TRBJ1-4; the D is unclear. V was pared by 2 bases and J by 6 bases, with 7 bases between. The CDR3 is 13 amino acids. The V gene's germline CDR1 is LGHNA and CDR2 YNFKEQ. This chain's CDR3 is CASSQPLHEKLFF. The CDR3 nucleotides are TGTGCCAGCAGCCAACCCCTACATGAAAAACTGTTTTTT.

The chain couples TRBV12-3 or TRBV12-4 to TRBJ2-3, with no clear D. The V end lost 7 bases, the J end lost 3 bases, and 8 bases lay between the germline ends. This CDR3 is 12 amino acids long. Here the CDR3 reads CASKWATDTQYF. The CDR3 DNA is TGTGCCAGCAAATGGGCTACAGATACGCAGTATTTT.

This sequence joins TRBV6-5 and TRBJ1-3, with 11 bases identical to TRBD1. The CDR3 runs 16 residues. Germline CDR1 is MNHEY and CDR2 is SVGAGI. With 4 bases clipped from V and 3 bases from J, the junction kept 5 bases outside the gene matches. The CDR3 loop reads CASSLDRGHFGNTIYF. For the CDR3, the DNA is TGTGCCAGCAGTTTGGACAGGGGGCATTTTGGAAACACCATATATTTT.

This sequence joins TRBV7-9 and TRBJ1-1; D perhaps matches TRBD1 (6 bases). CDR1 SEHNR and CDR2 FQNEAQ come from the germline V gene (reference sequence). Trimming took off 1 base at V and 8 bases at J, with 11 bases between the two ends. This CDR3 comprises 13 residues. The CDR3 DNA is TGTGCCAGCAGCTTAGAGGTAACAGGGGAAGCTTTCTTT. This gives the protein CASSLEVTGEAFF.

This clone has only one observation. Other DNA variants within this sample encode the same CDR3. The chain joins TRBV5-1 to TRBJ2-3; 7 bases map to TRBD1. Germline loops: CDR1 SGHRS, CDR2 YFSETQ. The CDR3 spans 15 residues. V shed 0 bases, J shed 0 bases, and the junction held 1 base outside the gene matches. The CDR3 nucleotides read TGCGCCAGCAGCTTGGGACAGGGTAGCACAGATACGCAGTATTTT. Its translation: CASSLGQGSTDTQYF.

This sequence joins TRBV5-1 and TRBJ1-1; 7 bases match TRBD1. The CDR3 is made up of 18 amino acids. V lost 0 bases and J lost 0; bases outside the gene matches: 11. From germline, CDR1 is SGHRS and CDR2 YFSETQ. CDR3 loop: CASSLAGTAFSMNTEAFF. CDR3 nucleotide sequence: TGCGCCAGCAGCTTGGCCGGGACAGCTTTTTCTATGAACACTGAAGCTTTCTTT.

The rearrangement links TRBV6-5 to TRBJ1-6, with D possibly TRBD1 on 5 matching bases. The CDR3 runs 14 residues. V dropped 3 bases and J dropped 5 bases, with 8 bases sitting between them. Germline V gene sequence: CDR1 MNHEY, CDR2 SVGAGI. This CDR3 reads CASSYGRDNSPLHF. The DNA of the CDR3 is TGTGCCAGCAGTTATGGCAGGGATAATTCACCCCTCCACTTT.

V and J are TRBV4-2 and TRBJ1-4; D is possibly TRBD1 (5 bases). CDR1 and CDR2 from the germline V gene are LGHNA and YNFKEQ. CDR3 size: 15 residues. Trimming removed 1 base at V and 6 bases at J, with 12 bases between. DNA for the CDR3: TGTGCCAGCAGCCAAGGGGGGACTCCTGATGAAAAACTGTTTTTT. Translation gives CASSQGGTPDEKLFF.

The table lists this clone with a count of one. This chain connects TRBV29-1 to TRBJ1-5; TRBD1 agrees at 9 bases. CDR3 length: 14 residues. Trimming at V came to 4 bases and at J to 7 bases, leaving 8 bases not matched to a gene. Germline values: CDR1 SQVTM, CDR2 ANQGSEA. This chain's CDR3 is CSVAGTGQGQPQHF. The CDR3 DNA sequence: TGCAGCGTTGCCGGGACAGGGCAGGGACAGCCCCAGCATTTT. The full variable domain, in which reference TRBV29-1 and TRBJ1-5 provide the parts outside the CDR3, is SAVISQKPSRDICQRGTSLTIQCQVDSQVTMMFWYRQQPGQSLTLIATANQGSEATYESGFVIDKFPISRPNLTFSTLTVSNMSPEDSSIYLCSVAGTGQGQPQHFGDGTRLSIL.

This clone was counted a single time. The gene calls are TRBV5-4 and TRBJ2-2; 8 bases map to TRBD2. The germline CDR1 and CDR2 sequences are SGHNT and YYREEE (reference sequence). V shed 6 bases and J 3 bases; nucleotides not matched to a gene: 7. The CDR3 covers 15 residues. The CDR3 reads CASTASGRDTGELFF. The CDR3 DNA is TGTGCCAGCACCGCTTCCGGGAGGGACACCGGGGAGCTGTTTTTT.

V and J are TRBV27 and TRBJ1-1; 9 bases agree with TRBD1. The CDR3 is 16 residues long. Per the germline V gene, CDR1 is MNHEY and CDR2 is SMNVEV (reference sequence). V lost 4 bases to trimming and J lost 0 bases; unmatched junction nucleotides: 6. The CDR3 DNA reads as TGTGCCAGCAGTTCCCGACAGGGGGGTTTGAACACTGAAGCTTTCTTT. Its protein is CASSSRQGGLNTEAFF.

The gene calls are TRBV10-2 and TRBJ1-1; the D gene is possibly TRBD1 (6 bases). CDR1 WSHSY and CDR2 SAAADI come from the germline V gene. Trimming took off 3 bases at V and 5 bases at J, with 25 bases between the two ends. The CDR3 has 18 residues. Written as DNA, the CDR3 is TGCGCCAGCAGTGACACCGGGACATCCAATCCGAGAAGGACTGAAGCTTTCTTT. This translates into CASSDTGTSNPRRTEAFF.

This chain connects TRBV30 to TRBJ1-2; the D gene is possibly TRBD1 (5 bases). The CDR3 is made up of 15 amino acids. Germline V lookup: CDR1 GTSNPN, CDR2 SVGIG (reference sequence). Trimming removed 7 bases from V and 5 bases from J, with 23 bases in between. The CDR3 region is CASWGPTLQWYGYTF. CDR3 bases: TGTGCCTCCTGGGGCCCGACTCTACAGTGGTATGGCTACACCTTC.

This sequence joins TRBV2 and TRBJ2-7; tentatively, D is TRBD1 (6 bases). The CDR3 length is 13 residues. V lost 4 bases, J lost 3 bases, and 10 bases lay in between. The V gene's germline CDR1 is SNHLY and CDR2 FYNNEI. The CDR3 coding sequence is TGTGCCAGCAGTGGAGAACAGGGCTACGAGCAGTACTTC. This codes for CASSGEQGYEQYF.

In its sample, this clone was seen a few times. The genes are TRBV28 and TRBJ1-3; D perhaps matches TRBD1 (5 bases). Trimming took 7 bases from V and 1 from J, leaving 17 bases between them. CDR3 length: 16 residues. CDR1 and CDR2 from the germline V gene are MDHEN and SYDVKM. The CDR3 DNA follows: TGTGCCAGCATCTCGGGGGGTCTCCGTTCTGGAAACACCATATATTTT. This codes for CASISGGLRSGNTIYF.

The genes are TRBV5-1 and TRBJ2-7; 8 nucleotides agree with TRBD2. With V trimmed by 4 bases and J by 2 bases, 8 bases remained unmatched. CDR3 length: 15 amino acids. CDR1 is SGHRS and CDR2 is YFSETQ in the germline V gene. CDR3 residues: CASSLGTSPTYEQYF. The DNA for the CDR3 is TGCGCCAGCAGCCTCGGGACTAGTCCTACCTACGAGCAGTACTTC. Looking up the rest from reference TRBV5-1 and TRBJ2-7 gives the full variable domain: KAGVTQTPRYLIKTRGQQVTLSCSPISGHRSVSWYQQTPGQGLQFLFEYFSETQRNKGNFPGRFSGRQFSNSRSEMNVSTLELGDSALYLCASSLGTSPTYEQYFGPGTRLTVT.

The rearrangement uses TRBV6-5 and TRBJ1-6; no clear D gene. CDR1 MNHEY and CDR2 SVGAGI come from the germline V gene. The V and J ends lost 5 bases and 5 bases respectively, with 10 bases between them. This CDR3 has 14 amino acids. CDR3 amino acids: CASSPHRDNSPLHF. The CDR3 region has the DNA TGTGCCAGCAGTCCGCACAGAGATAATTCACCCCTCCACTTT.

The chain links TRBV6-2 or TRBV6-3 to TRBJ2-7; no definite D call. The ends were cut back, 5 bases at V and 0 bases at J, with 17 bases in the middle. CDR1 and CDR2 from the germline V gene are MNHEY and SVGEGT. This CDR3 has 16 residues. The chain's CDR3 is CASSNVAGLRSYEQYF. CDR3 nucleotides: TGTGCCAGCAGTAATGTCGCAGGCCTCCGCTCCTACGAGCAGTACTTC.

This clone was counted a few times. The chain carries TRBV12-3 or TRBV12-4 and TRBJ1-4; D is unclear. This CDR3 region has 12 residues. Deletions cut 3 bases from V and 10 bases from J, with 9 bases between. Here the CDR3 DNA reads TGTGCCAGCAGTTTTTGGGAGACAAAACTGTTTTTT. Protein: CASSFWETKLFF.

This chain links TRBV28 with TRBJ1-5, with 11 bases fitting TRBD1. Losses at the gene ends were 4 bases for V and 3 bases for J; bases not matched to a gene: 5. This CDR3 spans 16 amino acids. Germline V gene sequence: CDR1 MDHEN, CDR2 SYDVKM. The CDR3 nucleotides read TGTGCCAGCAGTTCCGGGACAGGGGGTAACAATCAGCCCCAGCATTTT. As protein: CASSSGTGGNNQPQHF.